Shown below are 14 T cell receptor beta chains from a single sample sequenced in a study of T-cell reconstitution after alpha-beta-depleted transplantation in children. A TCRbeta library incorporating unique molecular identifiers was prepared. TCRdb re-derived calls from the PCR reads in MiXCR, one entry per CDR3 protein. The sample comprises about 200,000 distinct CDR3 sequences, roughly 6.5% of which are singletons, and around 4.3% rests with the top ten. This material consisted of PBMCs, taken before TCRalphabeta/CD19-depleted stem cell transplant. The source of these receptors is a girl under three years old with combined immunodeficiency, due to receive a stem cell transplant.

In its sample, this clonotype was seen many times. The chain carries TRBV29-1 and TRBJ2-1, with TRBD2 matching 16 bases. Germline CDR1 is SQVTM and CDR2 is ANQGSEA. The V segment lost 8 bases and the J segment 2 bases; nucleotides outside the gene matches: 9. This CDR3 spans 17 amino acids. CDR3 amino acids: CSLMGLAGGPTYNEQFF. The CDR3 DNA follows: TGCAGCCTGATGGGACTAGCGGGAGGGCCTACCTACAATGAGCAGTTCTTC.

This clonotype appeared many times. The chain is built from TRBV7-2 and TRBJ2-1; perhaps TRBD2 as D (7 bases). The CDR3 runs to 17 residues. V was cut by 4 bases and J by 2 bases, with 18 bases left in between. Per the germline V gene, CDR1 is SGHTA and CDR2 is FQGNSA. DNA of the CDR3: TGTGCCAGCAGCTCCCAGTTGGGGGGGGCCACCTACAATGAGCAGTTCTTC. The encoded protein is CASSSQLGGATYNEQFF.

This clonotype was found many times. This chain links TRBV19 with TRBJ1-1; 9 nucleotides agree with TRBD1. The CDR3 is 14 amino acids. Per germline, CDR1 LNHDA and CDR2 SQIVND (reference sequence). J was trimmed by 6 bases and V by 6 bases; bases with no gene match: 8. This CDR3 is CASSLRTGVAEAFF. The CDR3 DNA reads TGTGCCAGTAGCCTACGGACAGGGGTGGCTGAAGCTTTCTTT.

The sample holds many counts of this clonotype. V and J are TRBV12-3 or TRBV12-4 and TRBJ2-1; D perhaps matches TRBD2 (5 bases). The CDR3 extends over 15 amino acids. Between the trimmed V and J ends, which lost 6 bases and 0 bases, there was a span of 12 bases. This CDR3 is CASRPGLPSYNEQFF. DNA for the CDR3: TGTGCCAGCAGACCCGGACTGCCCTCCTACAATGAGCAGTTCTTC.

This clonotype was detected ten times or more. This chain links TRBV6-2 or TRBV6-3 with TRBJ2-1; 9 bases map to TRBD2. V was clipped by 6 bases and J by 9 bases; unmatched bases: 15. There are 16 residues in the CDR3. Germline lookup yields CDR1 MNHEY and CDR2 SVGEGT. The CDR3 spells CASSSRGGGAVGEQFF. For the CDR3, the DNA is TGTGCCAGCAGCTCTCGTGGCGGGGGGGCCGTGGGTGAGCAGTTCTTC.

This clonotype has a count of ten or more. The chain uses TRBV30 and TRBJ2-2; D gene uncertain. The germline gives CDR1 GTSNPN, CDR2 SVGIG (reference sequence). The CDR3 totals 15 residues. V was pared by 1 base and J by 4 bases, with 13 bases between. The CDR3 sequence: CAWSGDPRGTGELFF. The CDR3 DNA follows: TGTGCCTGGAGTGGGGATCCTCGAGGCACCGGGGAGCTGTTTTTT.

This clonotype was recorded many times. The chain combines TRBV4-2 with TRBJ2-7; 9 bases match TRBD1. The CDR3 runs to 14 residues. Germline CDR1 LGHNA, CDR2 YNFKEQ. V gave up 5 bases and J gave up 3 bases; unmatched junction bases: 5. The CDR3: CASSSGQGVYEQYF. CDR3 DNA: TGTGCCAGCAGCTCGGGACAGGGAGTCTACGAGCAGTACTTC.

This clonotype was detected many times. The rearrangement joins TRBV12-3 or TRBV12-4 to TRBJ1-2; no reliable D call. The CDR3 totals 13 residues. V dropped 3 bases and J dropped 4 bases, with 9 bases sitting between them. The CDR3 sequence: CASSFKQFYGYTF. DNA of the CDR3: TGTGCCAGCAGTTTCAAACAGTTCTATGGCTACACCTTC.

This clonotype was found many times. The chain has TRBV20-1 and TRBJ2-7, with D possibly being TRBD2 (6 bases). The V gene lost 3 bases and the J gene lost 5 bases, with 20 bases spanning the gap. The CDR3 extends over 15 amino acids. Germline lookup yields CDR1 DFQATT and CDR2 SNEGSKA (reference sequence). The CDR3 DNA follows: TGCAGTGCTAGCCCTCGACTAGAAGGGTCGGACGAGCAGTACTTC. This translates into CSASPRLEGSDEQYF.

This chain joins TRBV20-1 and TRBJ2-1, with 7 bases lining up with TRBD2. Looked up from germline, CDR1 is DFQATT and CDR2 is SNEGSKA (reference sequence). This CDR3 comprises 16 residues. Trimming removed 2 bases from V and 3 bases from J; junction bases left unmatched: 10. This CDR3 is CSARTFGTTSYNEQFF. In DNA, the CDR3 is TGCAGTGCTAGAACCTTCGGGACTACGAGCTACAATGAGCAGTTCTTC.

At least ten counts were recorded for this clonotype. V and J are TRBV24-1 and TRBJ1-1, with D possibly TRBD1 on 5 matching bases. Germline lookup yields CDR1 KGHDR and CDR2 SFDVKD. With 1 base removed from V and 6 bases from J, the gap between germline ends came to 8 bases. CDR3 size: 13 residues. CDR3 amino acids: CATSDFQGAEAFF. The CDR3 bases are TGTGCCACCAGTGATTTCCAGGGCGCTGAAGCTTTCTTT.

This clonotype was detected only once. Given a much more abundant clone one base away, this may be a read error. In this CDR3 the conserved last residue, phenylalanine or tryptophan, is missing, so a read error is likely. The gene calls are TRBV12-3 or TRBV12-4 and TRBJ2-3; D is uncertain. V lost 4 bases to trimming and J lost 1 base, with 9 bases between them. The CDR3 consists of 14 residues. This CDR3 reads CASSSLTRTDTQYL. As DNA, the CDR3 is TGTGCCAGCAGTTCTTTGACACGCACAGATACGCAGTATCTT.

In regard to this clonotype: This may come from a read error, since a much larger clone is one base off. This chain's CDR3 is CATSDFPRAAPTDTQYF. In nucleotides, the CDR3 is TGTGCCACCAGTGATTTTCCGCGGGCGGCTCCCACAGATACGCAGTATTTT. This chain connects TRBV24-1 to TRBJ2-3; weak D call: TRBD2 (5 bases). V was pared by 1 base and J by 2 bases, with 15 bases between. CDR3 length equals 17 residues. Germline V CDR1 and CDR2: KGHDR, SFDVKD.

There are many counts of this clonotype. The genes are TRBV6-2 or TRBV6-3 and TRBJ2-6; 7 nucleotides line up with TRBD1. The length of the CDR3 is 16 residues. The J segment lost 0 bases and the V segment lost 6 bases, leaving 5 bases of the junction unmatched. CDR1 and CDR2 from the germline V gene are MNHEY and SVGEGT. The CDR3 bases are TGTGCCAGCAGAACGGGACAGCCCTCTGGGGCCAACGTCCTGACTTTC. Protein sequence: CASRTGQPSGANVLTF.